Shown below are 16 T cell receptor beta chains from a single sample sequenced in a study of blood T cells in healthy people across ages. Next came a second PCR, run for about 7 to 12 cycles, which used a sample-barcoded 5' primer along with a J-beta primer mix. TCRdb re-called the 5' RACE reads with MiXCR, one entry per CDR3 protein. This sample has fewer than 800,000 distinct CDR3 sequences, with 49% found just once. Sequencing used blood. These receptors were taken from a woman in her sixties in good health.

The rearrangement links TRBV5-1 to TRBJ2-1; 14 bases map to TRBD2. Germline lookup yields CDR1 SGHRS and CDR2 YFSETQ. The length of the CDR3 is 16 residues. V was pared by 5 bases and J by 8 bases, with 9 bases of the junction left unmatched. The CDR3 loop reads CASRAPGLAGAHEQFF. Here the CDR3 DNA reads TGCGCCAGCAGGGCTCCGGGACTAGCGGGAGCCCATGAGCAGTTCTTC.

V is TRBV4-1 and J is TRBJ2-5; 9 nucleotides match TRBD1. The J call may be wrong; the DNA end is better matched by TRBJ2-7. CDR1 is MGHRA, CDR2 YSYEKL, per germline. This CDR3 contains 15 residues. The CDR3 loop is CASSQEGQGGFEQYF. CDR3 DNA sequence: TGCGCCAGCAGCCAAGAGGGACAGGGAGGTTTCGAGCAGTACTTC.

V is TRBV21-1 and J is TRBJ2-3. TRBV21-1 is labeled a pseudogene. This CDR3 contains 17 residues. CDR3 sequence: CASSKRHPVLITDTQYF. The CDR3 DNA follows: TGTGCCAGCAGCAAACGCCACCCAGTACTTATCACAGATACGCAGTATTTT.

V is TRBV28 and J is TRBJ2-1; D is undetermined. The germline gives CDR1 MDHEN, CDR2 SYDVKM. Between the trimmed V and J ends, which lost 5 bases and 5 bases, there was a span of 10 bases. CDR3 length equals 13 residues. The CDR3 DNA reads TGTGCCAGCAGTCCCCCGACTGACAATGAGCAGTTCTTC. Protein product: CASSPPTDNEQFF.

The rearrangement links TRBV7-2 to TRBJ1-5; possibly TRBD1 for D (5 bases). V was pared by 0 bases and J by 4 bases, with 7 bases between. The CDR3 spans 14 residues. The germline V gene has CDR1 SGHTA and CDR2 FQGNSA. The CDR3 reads CASSLAGANQPQHF. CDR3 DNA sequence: TGTGCCAGCAGCTTAGCAGGGGCTAATCAGCCCCAGCATTTT.

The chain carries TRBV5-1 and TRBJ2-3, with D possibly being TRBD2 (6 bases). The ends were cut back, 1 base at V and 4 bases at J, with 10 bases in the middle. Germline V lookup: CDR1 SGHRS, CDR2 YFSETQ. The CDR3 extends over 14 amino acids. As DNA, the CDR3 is TGCGCCAGCAGCTTGTCGGGAGTAGCAGATACGCAGTATTTT. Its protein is CASSLSGVADTQYF.

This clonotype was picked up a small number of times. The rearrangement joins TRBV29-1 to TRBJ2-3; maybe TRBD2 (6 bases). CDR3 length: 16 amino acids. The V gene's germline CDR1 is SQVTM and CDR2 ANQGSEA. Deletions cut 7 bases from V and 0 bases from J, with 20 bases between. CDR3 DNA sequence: TGCAGCGGGGGGAGCGGGTTGGGGTTCAGCACAGATACGCAGTATTTT. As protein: CSGGSGLGFSTDTQYF.

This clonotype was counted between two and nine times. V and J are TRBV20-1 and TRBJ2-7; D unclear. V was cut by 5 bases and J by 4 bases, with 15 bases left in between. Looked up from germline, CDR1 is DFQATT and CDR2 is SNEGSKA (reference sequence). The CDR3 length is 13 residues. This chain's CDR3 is CSAYDSRKYEQYF. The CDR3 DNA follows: TGCAGTGCTTACGATTCTAGGAAATACGAGCAGTACTTC.

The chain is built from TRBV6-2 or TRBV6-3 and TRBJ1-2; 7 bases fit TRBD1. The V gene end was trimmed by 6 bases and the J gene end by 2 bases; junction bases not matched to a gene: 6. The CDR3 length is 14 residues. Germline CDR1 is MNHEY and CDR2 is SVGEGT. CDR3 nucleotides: TGTGCCAGCAGACGGGGACAGACGAACTATGGCTACACCTTC. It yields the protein CASRRGQTNYGYTF.

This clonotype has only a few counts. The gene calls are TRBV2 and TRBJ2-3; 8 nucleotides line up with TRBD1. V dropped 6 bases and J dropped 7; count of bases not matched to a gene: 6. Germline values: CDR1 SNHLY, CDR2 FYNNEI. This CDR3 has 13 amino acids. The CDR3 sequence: CASRVGTGYTQYF. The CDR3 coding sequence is TGTGCCAGCAGGGTCGGGACAGGATATACGCAGTATTTT.

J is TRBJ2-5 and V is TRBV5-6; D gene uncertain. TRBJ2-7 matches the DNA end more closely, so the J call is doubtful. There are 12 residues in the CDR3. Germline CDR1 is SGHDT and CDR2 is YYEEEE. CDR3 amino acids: CASSSGWDEQYF. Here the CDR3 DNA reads TGTGCCAGCAGCTCCGGTTGGGACGAGCAGTACTTC.

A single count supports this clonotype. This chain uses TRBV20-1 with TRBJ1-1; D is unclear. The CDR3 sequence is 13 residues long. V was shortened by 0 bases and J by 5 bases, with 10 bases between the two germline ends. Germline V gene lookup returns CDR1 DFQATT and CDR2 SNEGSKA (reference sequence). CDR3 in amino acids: CSARDAGGTEAFF. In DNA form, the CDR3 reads TGCAGTGCTAGAGACGCAGGTGGGACTGAAGCTTTCTTT.

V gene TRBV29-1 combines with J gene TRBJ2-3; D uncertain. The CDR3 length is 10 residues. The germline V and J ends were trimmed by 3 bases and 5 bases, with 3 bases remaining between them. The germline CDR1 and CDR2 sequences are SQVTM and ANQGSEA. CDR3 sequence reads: CSVEIDTQYF. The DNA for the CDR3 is TGCAGCGTTGAGATAGATACGCAGTATTTT.

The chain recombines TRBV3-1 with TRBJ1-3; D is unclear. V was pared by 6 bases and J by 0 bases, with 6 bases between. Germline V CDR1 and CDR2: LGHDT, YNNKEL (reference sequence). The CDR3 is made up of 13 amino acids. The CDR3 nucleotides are TGTGCCAGCAGAGAGGGCTCTGGAAACACCATATATTTT. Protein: CASREGSGNTIYF.

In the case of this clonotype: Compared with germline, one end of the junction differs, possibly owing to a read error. CDR3 in DNA: TGTGCCGGCAGCCGGACGGCTTACAATGAGCAGTTCTTC. It codes for CAGSRTAYNEQFF. This rearrangement joins TRBV7-2 to TRBJ2-1; D is unresolved. Germline CDR1 reads SGHTA; CDR2 reads FQGNSA. There are 13 residues in the CDR3.

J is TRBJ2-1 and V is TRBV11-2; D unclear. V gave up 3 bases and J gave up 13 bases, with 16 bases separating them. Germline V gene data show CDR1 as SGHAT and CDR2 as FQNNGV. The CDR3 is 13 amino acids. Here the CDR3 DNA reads TGTGCCAGCAGCTTTTCCCTTACGGAGACCCAGTTCTTC. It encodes CASSFSLTETQFF.